This T cell receptor (beta chain) was sequenced during a study of graft-versus-host responses after intestinal transplantation. Profiling relied on immunoSEQ multiplex PCR, and the TCRdb table lists in-frame clones only, not all of them. Of roughly 6,700 clones listed, 89% are singletons. Sequenced material: PBMCs, taken around 82 days after transplant. The source of this sequence is a human patient who received an intestinal transplant, so some T cells may come from the graft donor.

CDR3 nucleotide sequence: TGTGCCAGCAGCTTCGGGGCGACAGATATCTACGAGCAGTACTTC. This gives the protein CASSFGATDIYEQYF. The rearrangement uses TRBV7-8 and TRBJ2-7; D might be TRBD1 or TRBD2, each matching 5 bases. Trimming removed 3 bases at V and 3 bases at J, with 15 bases between. Germline loops: CDR1 SGHVS, CDR2 FQNEAQ. The CDR3 has 15 residues.